The clone carrying this T cell receptor beta chain was seen at least ten times. Amplifying from RNA transcripts, the study obtained TCR beta CDR3 regions. The library came from an HTBI-primed first-round RT-PCR and a second-round multiplex PCR. Each CDR3 protein gets one entry after TCRdb re-called the multiplex PCR reads with MiXCR. In the table there are around 470,000 distinct CDR3 sequences, around an eighth of which are singletons. The data were taken from a study of Graves' ophthalmopathy and Graves' hyperthyroidism. Germline CDR1 and CDR2: DFQATT and SNEGSKA (reference sequence). V shed 0 bases and J shed 0 bases, with 12 bases lying between them. This CDR3 spans 15 amino acids.

V gene TRBV20-1 combines with J gene TRBJ2-7; D is ambiguous. The clonotype comes from a woman in her 30s with Graves' ophthalmopathy. The sample taken for sequencing was blood. CDR3: CSARDVRRSSYEQYF. The DNA of the CDR3 is TGCAGTGCTAGAGATGTCAGACGAAGCTCCTACGAGCAGTACTTC.